Listed below are T cell receptor beta chains from one sample, sequenced in a study of cytomegalovirus exposure and HLA in healthy donors. Sequenced by immunoSEQ multiplex PCR; TCRdb stores in-frame clones only, minus some. This sample yields fewer than 85,000 clones, of which roughly 94% are seen a single time; roughly 0.63% belongs to the top ten. The sample was PBMCs. The source is a woman aged 18-30 years in good health and CMV-seronegative. CDR3s include the opening cysteine and the closing phenylalanine or tryptophan. Each record gives: CDR3 length, V gene, D gene, clone size, J gene, CDR3 protein, CDR3 DNA. A D gene is named only where the DNA matches it firmly. Clone size, where shown, is once, few, many, or a class for clones that have expanded.

16	TRBV5-1	TRBD2	NA	TRBJ2-1	CASSLSTSGGDNEQFF	TGCGCCAGCAGCTTGTCGACTAGCGGGGGTGATAATGAGCAGTTCTTC
15	TRBV11-2	NA	NA	TRBJ2-2	CASSLAGANTGELFF	TGTGCCAGCAGCTTGGCGGGCGCGAACACCGGGGAGCTGTTTTTT
18	TRBV5-1	TRBD1	NA	TRBJ2-3	CASSLGWGTGGSTDTQYF	TGCGCCAGCAGCTTGGGCTGGGGGACAGGGGGTTCAACAGATACGCAGTATTTT
15	TRBV6-5	NA	few	TRBJ2-1	CASSRDSQGYNEQFF	TGTGCCAGCAGTCGGGACTCACAAGGCTACAATGAGCAGTTCTTC
13	TRBV6-6	NA	NA	TRBJ2-7	CASSLQITYEQYF	TGTGCCAGCAGTCTACAGATTACCTACGAGCAGTACTTC
19	TRBV9	NA	NA	TRBJ2-2	CASSVNFGRANSNTGELFF	TGTGCCAGCAGCGTAAATTTTGGGCGGGCGAATTCGAACACCGGGGAGCTGTTTTTT
15	TRBV9	TRBD2	NA	TRBJ2-3	CASSGRGALTDTQYF	TGTGCCAGCAGCGGGCGGGGGGCTCTCACAGATACGCAGTATTTT
16	TRBV11-2	TRBD1	once	TRBJ2-5	CASSLNRGRSQETQYF	TGTGCCAGCAGCCTAAACAGGGGGCGATCCCAAGAGACCCAGTACTTC
14	TRBV28	TRBD1	NA	TRBJ1-1	CASTRFGTGEGAFF	TGTGCCAGCACCCGTTTCGGGACAGGGGAGGGAGCTTTCTTT
14	TRBV5-1	NA	NA	TRBJ1-1	CASSLASQAKKLRF	TGCGCCAGCAGCTTGGCCAGTCAGGCAAAGAAGCTAAGGTTT
13	TRBV6-6	NA	NA	TRBJ1-5	CASSSGASQPQHF	TGTGCCAGCAGTTCAGGGGCCAGTCAGCCCCAGCATTTT
15	TRBV7-2	NA	NA	TRBJ2-6	CASSLAGAGANVLTF	TGTGCCAGCAGCTTAGCCGGGGCTGGGGCCAACGTCCTGACTTTC